The 31 T cell receptor beta chains below come from one sample, sequenced in a study of Ad26.COV2.S vaccination and SARS-CoV-2 variants. The protocol was immunoSEQ multiplex PCR, while the TCRdb copy is restricted to in-frame clones and leaves out a portion. This repertoire shows 350,000 to 550,000 clones, 89% found once; its top ten account for about 2.7%. Treatment given: about 20 received Ad26.COV2.S at low or high dose, single or two shots; about 5 received placebo; per-sample allocation not given. Sampling was performed 63 days after the first vaccine or placebo injection. Sequenced here: peripheral blood, sampled in a trial of Ad26.COV2.S vaccine versus placebo. All receptors come from a person aged 18-60 years who received the Ad26.COV2.S COVID-19 vaccine or a placebo.

The chain carries TRBV12-3 or TRBV12-4 and TRBJ2-1; D perhaps matches TRBD2 (5 bases). This CDR3 is built from 11 residues. With 5 bases removed from V and 9 bases from J, the gap between germline ends came to 8 bases. In nucleotides, the CDR3 is TGTGCCAGCAGTGACTATGTTGAGCAGTTCTTC. Amino acids: CASSDYVEQFF.

The chain joins TRBV6-5 to TRBJ2-7; TRBD2 matches at 11 bases. In germline, CDR1 is MNHEY, CDR2 SVGAGI. Trimming at V came to 0 bases and at J to 9 bases, leaving 4 bases not matched to a gene. The CDR3 runs 14 residues. The CDR3: CASSYSTSGTLQYV. The CDR3 DNA follows: TGTGCCAGCAGTTACTCGACTAGCGGGACTTTGCAGTACGTC.

The CDR3 DNA follows: TGTGCCAGCAGTTACTCGCACGGGAGACTTTATAGCAATCAGCCCCAGCATTTT. As protein: CASSYSHGRLYSNQPQHF. The rearrangement links TRBV6-2 or TRBV6-3 to TRBJ1-5; no clear D gene. Germline CDR1 and CDR2: MNHEY and SVGEGT. V was trimmed by 0 bases and J by 0 bases, leaving 15 bases between them. CDR3 size: 18 residues.

The chain joins TRBV12-5 to TRBJ2-2; 9 bases are shared with TRBD1. CDR1 is LGHNT and CDR2 is FRNRAP in the germline V gene. The CDR3 is 14 amino acids. V shed 5 bases and J 6 bases; nucleotides not matched to a gene: 4. The CDR3 nucleotides are TGTGCTAGTGGTCCTACAGGGGGCTCCGGGGAGCTGTTTTTT. Its translation: CASGPTGGSGELFF.

The gene calls are TRBV5-6 and TRBJ2-7; 10 nucleotides agree with TRBD2. CDR3 length equals 15 residues. Germline V CDR1 and CDR2: SGHDT, YYEEEE. V lost 4 bases and J lost 2; bases outside the gene matches: 6. The CDR3 loop reads CASSRTSGSTYEQYV. CDR3 DNA: TGTGCCAGCAGCAGGACTAGCGGCTCAACCTACGAGCAGTACGTC.

Concerning this clone: Additional DNA sequences in this sample encode the identical CDR3. The rearrangement links TRBV7-2 to TRBJ1-5; no reliable D call. Germline V gives CDR1 SGHTA, CDR2 FQGNSA. Trimming pared 1 base from V and 4 bases from J, leaving 5 bases between. The CDR3 contains 13 residues. The chain's CDR3 is CASSLVGNQPQHF. DNA of the CDR3: TGTGCCAGCAGCTTAGTTGGTAATCAGCCCCAGCATTTT.

This clone has a handful of counts. V and J are TRBV2 and TRBJ1-5; the D is unclear. Germline assignment: CDR1 SNHLY and CDR2 FYNNEI. V lost 8 bases and J 3 bases, leaving 14 bases between the germline ends. The CDR3 contains 14 residues. CDR3 bases: TGTGCCAGCGGCTCCGCCTCCCTCAATCAGCCCCAGCATTTT. This codes for CASGSASLNQPQHF.

V is TRBV5-1 and J is TRBJ2-3; the D call may be TRBD1 or TRBD2 (5 bases each). The germline gives CDR1 SGHRS, CDR2 YFSETQ. Trimming pared 2 bases from V and 0 bases from J, leaving 10 bases between. CDR3 size: 15 residues. The chain's CDR3 is CASSFHGDSTDTQYF. DNA of the CDR3: TGCGCCAGCAGCTTCCATGGGGACAGCACAGATACGCAGTATTTT. Drawing the rest from reference TRBV5-1 and TRBJ2-3, the complete variable domain is KAGVTQTPRYLIKTRGQQVTLSCSPISGHRSVSWYQQTPGQGLQFLFEYFSETQRNKGNFPGRFSGRQFSNSRSEMNVSTLELGDSALYLCASSFHGDSTDTQYFGPGTRLTVL.

This sequence joins TRBV7-9 and TRBJ2-5; D is possibly TRBD2 (7 bases). Trimming shortened V by 5 bases and J by 5 bases, and 18 bases separated the two germline ends. This CDR3 contains 15 residues. Germline loops: CDR1 SEHNR, CDR2 FQNEAQ (reference sequence). The CDR3 DNA reads TGTGCCAGCAGCCGCGGGGCAGGGGAGGGGGAGACCCAGTACTTC. It encodes CASSRGAGEGETQYF.

This clone was detected only a few times. The chain recombines TRBV4-1 with TRBJ1-1, with D possibly TRBD1 on 6 matching bases. CDR1 is MGHRA, CDR2 YSYEKL, per germline. The CDR3 contains 19 residues. V lost 0 bases and J 7 bases, leaving 27 bases between the germline ends. The CDR3 nucleotides read TGCGCCAGCAGCCAAGAAATCCTCGGACAGATCCTACGAGGAAGTGAAGCTTTCTTT. This sequence encodes CASSQEILGQILRGSEAFF.

The chain has TRBV18 and TRBJ2-7, with D tentatively TRBD1 (5 bases). Germline assignment: CDR1 KGHSH and CDR2 LQKENI. V lost 1 base to trimming and J lost 5 bases, with 18 bases between them. The CDR3 runs to 16 residues. As DNA, the CDR3 is TGTGCCAGCTCACCACTGGGGCAGAGCTTCGCCCACGAGCAGTACGTC. As protein: CASSPLGQSFAHEQYV.

The chain couples TRBV5-1 to TRBJ1-1; D gene unclear. Germline CDR1 SGHRS, CDR2 YFSETQ. V shed 4 bases and J shed 2 bases, with 12 bases lying between them. The CDR3 contains 14 residues. The CDR3 loop is CASSPVTDNTEAFF. CDR3 DNA: TGCGCCAGCAGCCCCGTTACAGATAACACTGAAGCTTTCTTT.

The chain couples TRBV3-1 (or the pseudogene TRBV3-2) to TRBJ1-3; possible D gene TRBD1, 5 bases. This CDR3 has 13 amino acids. Germline CDR1 is LGHDT and CDR2 is YNNKEL (reference sequence). Between the trimmed V and J ends, which lost 6 bases and 0 bases, there was a span of 6 bases. The CDR3 region has the DNA TGTGCCAGCAGGACAGACTCTGGAAACACCATATATTTT. Translation gives CASRTDSGNTIYF.

The DNA for the CDR3 is TGTGCCACCAGTGATGCCGATTTGGTGAAGGCTCGCTCCTACAATGAGCAGTTCTTC. It translates to CATSDADLVKARSYNEQFF. V gene TRBV24-1 combines with J gene TRBJ2-1; no clear D. The germline V and J ends were trimmed by 3 bases and 0 bases, with 20 bases remaining between them. The V gene's germline CDR1 is KGHDR and CDR2 SFDVKD. This CDR3 is 19 amino acids long.

The J gene is TRBJ2-4, the V gene TRBV5-4; 9 nucleotides line up with TRBD2. Germline-derived CDR1 and CDR2 are SGHNT and YYREEE (reference sequence). The CDR3 runs 16 residues. V trimming: 3 bases; J trimming: 4 bases; junction bases outside the gene matches: 8. Here the CDR3 reads CASSSNRLAEKNIQYF. In DNA, the CDR3 is TGTGCCAGCAGCTCCAACCGACTAGCGGAAAAAAACATTCAGTACTTC.

V is TRBV5-5 and J is TRBJ2-3, with 7 bases aligning to TRBD2. The germline gives CDR1 SGHKS, CDR2 YYEKEE (reference sequence). The CDR3 sequence is 15 residues long. With 4 bases clipped from V and 6 bases from J, the junction kept 11 bases outside the gene matches. In DNA form, the CDR3 reads TGTGCCAGCAGCCGGGGGGTGACTAGTGCGGATACGCAGTATTTT. Translating gives CASSRGVTSADTQYF.

The chain joins TRBV15 to TRBJ1-5, with 7 positions matching TRBD1. The trim removed 4 bases at V and 6 bases at J, leaving 9 bases unmatched. There are 15 residues in the CDR3. CDR1 is LNHNV and CDR2 is YYDKDF in the germline V gene (reference sequence). CDR3 nucleotides: TGTGCCACCAGCATGCCAGGGGGTTCTCGTCAGCCCCAGCATTTT. As protein: CATSMPGGSRQPQHF.

The rearrangement uses TRBV18 and TRBJ1-1; D is unclear. The CDR3 runs to 15 residues. The germline V gene has CDR1 KGHSH and CDR2 LQKENI. Trimming took off 0 bases at V and 0 bases at J, with 8 bases between the two ends. The CDR3 sequence is CASSPPRGLNTEAFF. Written as DNA, the CDR3 is TGTGCCAGCTCACCACCGAGAGGGCTGAACACTGAAGCTTTCTTT.

This clone occurred once. The chain is built from TRBV5-1 and TRBJ2-3, with TRBD1 identical over 7 bases. V dropped 5 bases and J dropped 2; count of bases not matched to a gene: 8. The germline CDR1 and CDR2 sequences are SGHRS and YFSETQ. The CDR3 is made up of 15 amino acids. The CDR3 protein is CASRGLTGATDTQYF. CDR3 in DNA: TGCGCCAGCAGGGGATTAACAGGGGCCACAGATACGCAGTATTTT.

The chain uses TRBV11-2 and TRBJ2-1; 7 bases are shared with TRBD1. Per germline, CDR1 SGHAT and CDR2 FQNNGV. The CDR3 sequence is 12 residues long. Trimming took 5 bases from V and 9 from J; bases not matched to a gene: 4. CDR3 DNA sequence: TGTGCCAGCAGCCTACAGGGGTTTGAGCAGTTCTTC. The encoded protein is CASSLQGFEQFF.

Turning to this clone: The same CDR3 can be traced to other DNA sequences in this sample. V gene TRBV9 combines with J gene TRBJ1-1; D gene ambiguous. V was pared by 0 bases and J by 5 bases, with 8 bases between. In germline, CDR1 is SGDLS, CDR2 YYNGEE. The CDR3 covers 13 residues. The CDR3 loop reads CASSVGAGTEAFF. The CDR3 nucleotides are TGTGCCAGCAGCGTAGGCGCCGGGACTGAAGCTTTCTTT.

The chain joins TRBV15 to TRBJ1-1; tentative D call: TRBD1 (6 bases). The CDR3 runs 16 residues. Trimming pared 6 bases from V and 1 base from J, leaving 18 bases between. Germline V lookup: CDR1 LNHNV, CDR2 YYDKDF (reference sequence). CDR3 region: CATSPNSGGWNTEAFF. The DNA of the CDR3 is TGTGCCACCAGTCCGAATTCGGGGGGCTGGAACACTGAAGCTTTCTTT. The whole variable domain, filled in from reference TRBV15 and TRBJ1-1, reads DAMVIQNPRYQVTQFGKPVTLSCSQTLNHNVMYWYQQKSSQAPKLLFHYYDKDFNNEADTPDNFQSRRPNTSFCFLDIRSPGLGDTAMYLCATSPNSGGWNTEAFFGQGTRLTVV.

The V gene is TRBV11-3, the J gene TRBJ1-1, with 7 bases that match TRBD1. Germline CDR1 and CDR2: SGHNT and YENEEA. The CDR3 sequence is 16 residues long. The V gene end was trimmed by 5 bases and the J gene end by 5 bases; junction bases not matched to a gene: 14. CDR3 amino acids: CASSQRQGVGRTEAFF. DNA of the CDR3: TGTGCCAGCAGCCAGCGGCAGGGGGTAGGAAGAACTGAAGCTTTCTTT.

This clone came up once. The chain carries TRBV7-6 and TRBJ1-4, with D possibly TRBD1 on 5 matching bases. Trimming pared 4 bases from V and 6 bases from J, leaving 27 bases between. Per germline, CDR1 SGHVS and CDR2 FNYEAQ. The CDR3 covers 19 residues. The CDR3 DNA reads as TGTGCCAGCAGCTCCGAAGGAAGTGATGGGGGGAGTAAGGATGAAAAACTGTTTTTT. The encoded protein is CASSSEGSDGGSKDEKLFF.

This clone was detected only once. The chain carries TRBV7-2 and TRBJ2-3; 12 bases map to TRBD2. From germline, CDR1 is SGHTA and CDR2 FQGNSA. The length of the CDR3 is 18 residues. The V gene end was trimmed by 2 bases and the J gene end by 4 bases; junction bases not matched to a gene: 10. This chain's CDR3 is CASSLIPTTSGSADTQYF. As DNA, the CDR3 is TGTGCCAGCAGCTTAATCCCCACGACTAGCGGGAGTGCAGATACGCAGTATTTT.

V and J are TRBV7-6 and TRBJ2-2; possible D gene TRBD1, 6 bases. The V end was cut by 1 base, the J end by 5 bases, with 14 bases between. The length of the CDR3 is 16 residues. Germline V gene sequence: CDR1 SGHVS, CDR2 FNYEAQ. CDR3 protein: CASSLDRERLTGELFF. The DNA for the CDR3 is TGTGCCAGCAGCTTAGACAGGGAACGACTTACCGGGGAGCTGTTTTTT.

The V gene is TRBV6-2 or TRBV6-3, the J gene TRBJ2-7, with TRBD1 matching over 9 bases. V shed 6 bases, J shed 6 bases, and the junction held 12 bases outside the gene matches. There are 15 residues in the CDR3. Germline V gene lookup returns CDR1 MNHEY and CDR2 SVGEGT. CDR3 sequence reads: CASSNSRDRVLEQYF. As DNA, the CDR3 is TGTGCCAGCAGCAACTCAAGGGACAGGGTCCTCGAGCAGTACTTC.

The chain is built from TRBV5-5 and TRBJ1-4; D is possibly TRBD1 (5 bases). The CDR3 has 17 residues. The germline V and J ends were trimmed by 0 bases and 4 bases, with 16 bases remaining between them. Germline CDR1 reads SGHKS; CDR2 reads YYEKEE (reference sequence). The CDR3 bases are TGTGCCAGCAGCTTGGCCGGCAGGGTTCGATTTAATGAAAAACTGTTTTTT. It is translated as CASSLAGRVRFNEKLFF.

The chain combines TRBV7-2 with TRBJ1-2; no firm D call. CDR3 length equals 13 residues. Trimming stripped 5 bases from V and 3 bases from J, with 10 bases between. Germline values: CDR1 SGHTA, CDR2 FQGNSA. The CDR3 here is CASSIDRDYGYTF. CDR3 nucleotide sequence: TGTGCCAGCAGCATCGATAGGGACTATGGCTACACCTTC.

The chain combines TRBV19 with TRBJ2-2; D uncertain. The germline V and J ends were trimmed by 0 bases and 1 base, with 9 bases remaining between them. The length of the CDR3 is 16 residues. Germline values: CDR1 LNHDA, CDR2 SQIVND (reference sequence). DNA of the CDR3: TGTGCCAGTAGTATAGACCCGCCTCAGAACACCGGGGAGCTGTTTTTT. Translating gives CASSIDPPQNTGELFF.

The chain joins TRBV5-1 to TRBJ2-2; possibly TRBD2 for D (7 bases). The V end was cut by 1 base, the J end by 5 bases, with 12 bases between. Germline V gives CDR1 SGHRS, CDR2 YFSETQ. The CDR3 is 15 residues long. CDR3 region: CASSLPGGRTGELFF. The DNA for the CDR3 is TGCGCCAGCAGCTTGCCCGGGGGGCGGACCGGGGAGCTGTTTTTT.